The 13 T cell receptor beta chains given below trace back to one sample, sequenced in a study of somatic mutations in cytotoxic T cells in rheumatoid arthritis. Only in-frame clones appear in the TCRdb table, and some are missing; sequencing was by immunoSEQ multiplex PCR. The sample has some 10,000 clones, approximately 82% seen once. Sequencing was done on a sample of CD8+ T cells sorted from blood. Every receptor here comes from a woman aged 55-69 years with rheumatoid arthritis.

This clone was seen only a few times. The genes are TRBV15 and TRBJ2-1; D gene uncertain. Trimming removed 0 bases from V and 8 bases from J, with 11 bases in between. CDR3 length: 14 residues. Germline values: CDR1 LNHNV, CDR2 YYDKDF (reference sequence). CDR3: CATSREMAIDEQFF. The CDR3, as DNA: TGTGCCACCAGCAGAGAGATGGCAATCGATGAGCAGTTCTTC.

This clone occurred once. The chain has TRBV28 and TRBJ1-4, with D possibly being TRBD1 (5 bases). V shed 8 bases and J shed 8 bases, with 18 bases lying between them. The germline CDR1 and CDR2 sequences are MDHEN and SYDVKM. The CDR3 runs to 14 residues. The CDR3 DNA reads as TGTGCCAGCTCCCTGGGAGGGGAAGGCGAAAAACTGTTTTTT. Translation: CASSLGGEGEKLFF.

This clone has a single count. Other DNA sequences in the same sample also yield this CDR3. J is TRBJ2-7 and V is TRBV10-3; 9 bases align to TRBD1. The V gene end was trimmed by 8 bases and the J gene end by 5 bases; junction bases not matched to a gene: 7. In germline, CDR1 is ENHRY, CDR2 SYGVKD. The CDR3 extends over 13 amino acids. The DNA of the CDR3 is TGTGCCATCGTCGTGGGACAGGGCCACGAGCAGTACTTC. Its protein is CAIVVGQGHEQYF.

The chain has TRBV2 and TRBJ1-1, with D possibly being TRBD1 (6 bases). V was pared by 9 bases and J by 6 bases, with 20 bases between. The germline V gene encodes CDR1 SNHLY and CDR2 FYNNEI. This CDR3 is 14 amino acids long. The CDR3 sequence: CARQTSRGRAEAFF. CDR3 nucleotide sequence: TGTGCCAGACAGACTAGCAGGGGACGCGCTGAAGCTTTCTTT.

The rearrangement links TRBV6-1 to TRBJ1-5, with a tentative D call TRBD1 (5 bases). The CDR3 consists of 14 residues. From germline, CDR1 is MNHNS and CDR2 SASEGT. The germline V and J ends were trimmed by 4 bases and 4 bases, with 11 bases remaining between them. The DNA for the CDR3 is TGTGCCAGCAGTGCCCCAGGGCCGAATCAGCCCCAGCATTTT. It encodes CASSAPGPNQPQHF.

This chain joins TRBV4-1 and TRBJ2-1, with TRBD1 as a possible D gene (6 bases). Per the germline V gene, CDR1 is MGHRA and CDR2 is YSYEKL. V dropped 4 bases and J dropped 6 bases, with 7 bases sitting between them. This CDR3 is 12 amino acids long. The DNA for the CDR3 is TGCGCCAGCAGCCTCAGGGGCAATGAGCAGTTCTTC. Amino acid sequence: CASSLRGNEQFF.

CDR3 in amino acids: CASSLRTGSPYEQYF. In nucleotides, the CDR3 is TGTGCCAGCAGTTTAAGGACAGGTTCCCCCTACGAGCAGTACTTC. The chain has TRBV27 and TRBJ2-7; the match to TRBD1 covers 7 bases. V lost 2 bases, J lost 2 bases, and 6 bases stayed unmatched. The CDR3 spans 15 residues. Germline V gene data show CDR1 as MNHEY and CDR2 as SMNVEV (reference sequence).

CDR3 amino acids: CASSVSADVTYEQYF. CDR3 coding DNA: TGTGCCAGCAGCGTATCCGCAGATGTCACCTACGAGCAGTACTTC. The chain carries TRBV9 and TRBJ2-7; D is ambiguous. The CDR3 has 15 residues. Trimming took 1 base from V and 2 from J, leaving 13 bases between them. CDR1 and CDR2 from the germline V gene are SGDLS and YYNGEE.

The rearrangement links TRBV28 to TRBJ1-5; TRBD1 might be the D (6 bases). V was cut by 2 bases and J by 4 bases, with 12 bases left in between. CDR3 length: 15 amino acids. Germline lookup yields CDR1 MDHEN and CDR2 SYDVKM. As DNA, the CDR3 is TGTGCCAGCAGTTTACCGGACAGTCTAAATCAGCCCCAGCATTTT. It translates to CASSLPDSLNQPQHF.

V gene TRBV6-5 combines with J gene TRBJ2-1; D not certain. The germline V gene encodes CDR1 MNHEY and CDR2 SVGAGI. The V end was cut by 6 bases, the J end by 0 bases, with 6 bases between. The CDR3 contains 13 residues. The CDR3 nucleotides read TGTGCCAGCAGCGCCAGCTCCTACAATGAGCAGTTCTTC. This sequence encodes CASSASSYNEQFF.

The chain uses TRBV30 and TRBJ1-1, with a tentative D call TRBD1 (6 bases). The germline gives CDR1 GTSNPN, CDR2 SVGIG (reference sequence). CDR3 size: 15 residues. The germline V and J ends were trimmed by 4 bases and 3 bases, with 18 bases remaining between them. DNA of the CDR3: TGTGCCTGGAAGGAAGGAGACAGGCTATACACTGAAGCTTTCTTT. Its protein product is CAWKEGDRLYTEAFF.

This clone was seen a few times. The rearrangement uses TRBV9 and TRBJ1-2, with a weak D call TRBD1 (6 bases). V was shortened by 7 bases and J by 5 bases, with 12 bases between the two germline ends. The CDR3 has 12 amino acids. The V gene's germline CDR1 is SGDLS and CDR2 YYNGEE. The CDR3 loop reads CASLQGRYGYTF. DNA of the CDR3: TGTGCCAGCCTACAGGGTCGATATGGCTACACCTTC.

In nucleotides, the CDR3 is TGTGCCAGCAGCTCCGGGGGGGGAGTAGACGACGAGCAGTACTTC. It specifies CASSSGGGVDDEQYF. The chain carries TRBV7-6 and TRBJ2-7, with 8 bases identical to TRBD2. From germline, CDR1 is SGHVS and CDR2 FNYEAQ. The CDR3 runs 15 residues. Losses at the gene ends were 4 bases for V and 5 bases for J; bases not matched to a gene: 10.